Shown below are 19 T cell receptor beta chains from a single sample sequenced in a study of CD8 T cells in Susac syndrome. Random hexamers were used to reverse transcribe roughly 0.5 to 1 ug of RNA. MiXCR, run by TCRdb on the immunoSEQ multiplex PCR reads, gives a single entry per CDR3 protein. The sample shows 180,000 or so distinct CDR3 sequences, approximately 95% of them seen only once. The sequenced material came from CD4+ T cells from PBMCs. These receptors originate from a human donor in good health.

The genes are TRBV7-9 and TRBJ2-7; 10 positions match TRBD1. The V and J ends lost 9 bases and 5 bases, in that order; junction bases with no gene match: 4. The length of the CDR3 is 12 residues. CDR1 is SEHNR and CDR2 is FQNEAQ in the germline V gene (reference sequence). The CDR3 reads CASGDRGNEQYF. Written as DNA, the CDR3 is TGTGCCAGTGGGGACAGGGGCAACGAGCAGTACTTC. Using reference TRBV7-9 and TRBJ2-7 for the parts outside the CDR3, the full variable domain is DTGVSQNPRHKITKRGQNVTFRCDPISEHNRLYWYRQTLGQGPEFLTYFQNEAQLEKSRLLSDRFSAERPKGSFSTLEIQRTEQGDSAMYLCASGDRGNEQYFGPGTRLTVT.

This sequence joins TRBV4-1 and TRBJ2-7; D remains unclear. V lost 4 bases, J lost 2 bases, and 18 bases lay in between. Germline CDR1 reads MGHRA; CDR2 reads YSYEKL. The CDR3 sequence is 16 residues long. The CDR3 coding sequence is TGCGCCAGCAGCCGCGCCGGAGCAGGACCCACCTACGAGCAGTACTTC. Translating gives CASSRAGAGPTYEQYF.

This chain connects TRBV29-1 to TRBJ1-4; D is unclear. V lost 5 bases and J lost 8, with 12 bases in between. CDR1 and CDR2 from the germline V gene are SQVTM and ANQGSEA. The CDR3 runs to 12 residues. CDR3 sequence: CSVYEGGEKLFF. CDR3 DNA sequence: TGCAGCGTTTACGAGGGTGGAGAAAAACTGTTTTTT.

This clonotype appeared a single time. J is TRBJ2-7 and V is TRBV29-1; D may be TRBD1 (5 bases). This CDR3 has 12 amino acids. The ends were cut back, 2 bases at V and 3 bases at J, with 8 bases in the middle. Germline CDR1 and CDR2: SQVTM and ANQGSEA. The CDR3 spells CSVELDSYEQYF. The CDR3 bases are TGCAGCGTTGAACTCGACAGCTACGAGCAGTACTTC.

There are a few counts of this clonotype. The chain links TRBV7-8 to TRBJ2-3; the D is unclear. The germline gives CDR1 SGHVS, CDR2 FQNEAQ. Trimming took 6 bases from V and 0 from J, leaving 10 bases between them. The CDR3 is 14 residues long. CDR3 sequence (DNA): TGTGCCAGCAGTCTAGGACCTAGCACAGATACGCAGTATTTT. Residues: CASSLGPSTDTQYF.

The V gene is TRBV24-1, the J gene TRBJ2-1, with D tentatively TRBD2 (6 bases). Germline V gene lookup returns CDR1 KGHDR and CDR2 SFDVKD. The V end lost 4 bases, the J end lost 6 bases, and 9 bases lay between the germline ends. This CDR3 is 13 amino acids long. The CDR3 bases are TGTGCCACCAGTGACTGGCGGGGCAATGAGCAGTTCTTC. Amino acids: CATSDWRGNEQFF.

This sequence joins TRBV20-1 and TRBJ2-4; D gene uncertain. V was cut by 1 base and J by 5 bases, with 6 bases left in between. Germline assignment: CDR1 DFQATT and CDR2 SNEGSKA (reference sequence). The CDR3 contains 12 residues. The CDR3 bases are TGCAGTGCTAGAGCCTGGGAAAACATTCAGTACTTC. Translating gives CSARAWENIQYF.

This sequence joins TRBV29-1 and TRBJ2-3, with D unclear. V lost 3 bases, J lost 6 bases, and 7 bases lay in between. Germline-derived CDR1 and CDR2 are SQVTM and ANQGSEA. CDR3 length: 11 residues. CDR3 sequence: CSVDPRDTQYF. The CDR3 DNA is TGCAGCGTTGATCCTAGGGATACGCAGTATTTT.

The V call is TRBV27, the J call TRBJ1-5, with 8 bases lining up with TRBD1. In germline, CDR1 is MNHEY, CDR2 SMNVEV (reference sequence). The length of the CDR3 is 13 residues. The junction had 5 bases not matched to a gene; V was cut back by 8 bases and J by 5 bases. In nucleotides, the CDR3 is TGTGCCAGCCAACAGGGGGAGGATCAGCCCCAGCATTTT. The encoded protein is CASQQGEDQPQHF.

The rearrangement uses TRBV29-1 and TRBJ1-1; D ambiguous. V was trimmed by 4 bases and J by 0 bases, leaving 6 bases between them. The germline gives CDR1 SQVTM, CDR2 ANQGSEA. There are 12 residues in the CDR3. The CDR3 DNA follows: TGCAGCGTTGGTCCAGTGAACACTGAAGCTTTCTTT. It codes for CSVGPVNTEAFF.

The V and J genes are TRBV6-6 and TRBJ1-5; possible D gene TRBD1, 6 bases. The V end was cut by 0 bases, the J end by 7 bases, with 13 bases between. The CDR3 runs to 15 residues. In germline, CDR1 is MNHNY, CDR2 SVGAGI (reference sequence). The CDR3 DNA reads TGTGCCAGCAGTTACTCGAGGGGGGGGGACCAGCCCCAGCATTTT. Amino acids: CASSYSRGGDQPQHF.

V is TRBV20-1 and J is TRBJ2-7; D gene unclear. There are 11 residues in the CDR3. CDR1 is DFQATT, CDR2 SNEGSKA, per germline (reference sequence). Trimming cost V 1 base and J 4 bases, with 5 bases left between them. The CDR3: CSARGLYEQYF. As DNA, the CDR3 is TGCAGTGCTAGAGGGCTGTACGAGCAGTACTTC.

The CDR3 region has the DNA TGTGCCAGTAGTACAACCGGGACTAGCCCATATCAGTTCTTC. Translation: CASSTTGTSPYQFF. V and J are TRBV19 and TRBJ2-1; TRBD2 agrees at 9 bases. The germline gives CDR1 LNHDA, CDR2 SQIVND (reference sequence). V gave up 4 bases and J gave up 13 bases; unmatched junction bases: 11. The CDR3 contains 14 residues.

This clonotype was found once. The rearrangement uses TRBV7-9 and TRBJ2-6; D remains ambiguous. The germline gives CDR1 SEHNR, CDR2 FQNEAQ (reference sequence). V was cut by 6 bases and J by 4 bases, with 13 bases left in between. The CDR3 consists of 15 residues. Here the CDR3 DNA reads TGTGCCAGCAGTAGAGCTCAGTCAGGGGCCAACGTCCTGACTTTC. Protein product: CASSRAQSGANVLTF.

This clonotype has only one observation. The rearrangement links TRBV19 to TRBJ2-1; no clear D. Trimming took 5 bases from V and 3 from J, leaving 11 bases between them. The germline CDR1 and CDR2 sequences are LNHDA and SQIVND (reference sequence). This CDR3 is 14 amino acids long. CDR3 in DNA: TGTGCCAGTAGTCTCTCGGCCCTCTACAATGAGCAGTTCTTC. Translating it yields CASSLSALYNEQFF.

The chain couples TRBV11-1 to TRBJ2-1; the D gene is possibly TRBD2 (6 bases). In germline, CDR1 is SGHAT, CDR2 FQDESV (reference sequence). The CDR3 loop spans 14 amino acids. Deletions cut 5 bases from V and 0 bases from J, with 8 bases between. The DNA of the CDR3 is TGTGCCAGCAGCAGGGACTTCTCCTACAATGAGCAGTTCTTC. Amino acid sequence: CASSRDFSYNEQFF.

The chain uses TRBV12-3 or TRBV12-4 and TRBJ2-7; D might be TRBD1 (6 bases). The CDR3 length is 13 residues. Trimming removed 1 base at V and 6 bases at J, with 10 bases between. The CDR3 spells CASSLEGVVEQYF. DNA for the CDR3: TGTGCCAGCAGTTTAGAGGGGGTTGTCGAGCAGTACTTC.

The rearrangement joins TRBV3-1 to TRBJ2-5, with TRBD2 matching over 12 bases. This CDR3 has 16 amino acids. Germline CDR1 and CDR2: LGHDT and YNNKEL (reference sequence). V gave up 1 base and J gave up 4 bases; unmatched junction bases: 4. CDR3 nucleotides: TGTGCCAGCAGCCAAGCACTAGCGGGAGGTTTAGAGACCCAGTACTTC. It is translated as CASSQALAGGLETQYF.

The J gene is TRBJ1-1, the V gene TRBV29-1; perhaps TRBD1 as D (6 bases). Germline assignment: CDR1 SQVTM and CDR2 ANQGSEA. CDR3 length: 11 amino acids. Trimming removed 6 bases from V and 6 bases from J, with 11 bases in between. The CDR3 protein is CSVVRGPEAFF. CDR3 bases: TGCAGCGTAGTTCGGGGGCCTGAAGCTTTCTTT.